What follows are 32 T cell receptor beta chains derived from one specimen sequenced in a study of T cell repertoires in cytomegalovirus infection (dated by TCRdb to about 2019). The listed sequencing device is Illumina HiSeq 1500. TCRdb trimmed public reads at Q25 via fastp, called clones via MiXCR and kept in-frame beta chains. Entries that share a CDR3 protein sequence are merged under the most common genes and DNA. The sample contains 290,000 or so distinct CDR3 sequences, about 26% of them found a single time. Approximately 14% of the sample comes from the top ten. Sequenced sample: PBMCs. Source of these receptors: a human donor in good health (CMV status not recorded). Some clones in this sample may be carry-over from other donors' samples.

A few counts support this clonotype. This sequence joins TRBV4-1 and TRBJ1-5; possible D gene TRBD1, 6 bases. From germline, CDR1 is MGHRA and CDR2 YSYEKL. V lost 5 bases, J lost 0 bases, and 11 bases lay in between. The CDR3 length is 15 residues. The CDR3 DNA sequence: TGCGCCAGCAGCACGGACAGCTATAGCAATCAGCCCCAGCATTTT. Translation: CASSTDSYSNQPQHF.

The chain has TRBV27 and TRBJ2-1; TRBD2 is a possible D gene (5 bases). V dropped 2 bases and J dropped 2 bases, with 10 bases sitting between them. Looked up from germline, CDR1 is MNHEY and CDR2 is SMNVEV (reference sequence). The CDR3 extends over 15 amino acids. CDR3 sequence (DNA): TGTGCCAGCAGTTTAAGGGAGACTACCTACAATGAGCAGTTCTTC. This encodes CASSLRETTYNEQFF.

Here the CDR3 reads CSAKGDRDYQPQHF. The CDR3 DNA is TGCAGTGCAAAAGGGGACAGGGACTATCAGCCCCAGCATTTT. This chain joins TRBV20-1 and TRBJ1-5, with 9 bases matching TRBD1. From germline, CDR1 is DFQATT and CDR2 SNEGSKA (reference sequence). The CDR3 runs to 14 residues. V lost 6 bases and J lost 5; bases outside the gene matches: 8.

The rearrangement links TRBV7-8 to TRBJ2-2, with D perhaps TRBD1 (5 bases). V was trimmed by 5 bases and J by 2 bases, leaving 15 bases between them. The CDR3 spans 16 residues. Per the germline V gene, CDR1 is SGHVS and CDR2 is FQNEAQ. The CDR3 nucleotides read TGTGCCAGCAGCCGCCAGGGTTGGCGCAACACCGGGGAGCTGTTTTTT. It translates to CASSRQGWRNTGELFF.

This clonotype was observed many times. J is TRBJ2-5 and V is TRBV29-1; D uncertain. V was cut by 2 bases and J by 2 bases, with 6 bases left in between. Germline V gene data show CDR1 as SQVTM and CDR2 as ANQGSEA. The CDR3 contains 12 residues. The CDR3 loop is CSVESNQETQYF. Here the CDR3 DNA reads TGCAGCGTTGAAAGCAATCAAGAGACCCAGTACTTC.

The CDR3 sequence is CASTFTAGETQYF. The CDR3 DNA reads as TGTGCCAGTACGTTCACAGCGGGAGAGACCCAGTACTTC. The chain has TRBV19 and TRBJ2-5, with a tentative D call TRBD2 (6 bases). Trimming took off 7 bases at V and 4 bases at J, with 13 bases between the two ends. The V gene's germline CDR1 is LNHDA and CDR2 SQIVND (reference sequence). This CDR3 spans 13 amino acids.

In this sample, this clonotype turned up a few times. No conserved phenylalanine or tryptophan is present at the end of the CDR3, so a read error is the likely explanation. No DNA is shown, since the ends of the CDR3 on it are uncertain; the CDR3 is the one TCRdb lists. The rearrangement links TRBV2 to TRBJ2-7; no check of the table's D call, TRBD1, against the DNA was made. In germline, CDR1 is SNHLY, CDR2 FYNNEI. The CDR3 is 14 amino acids long, termini counted. The CDR3 spells CASSEVGQVPPHVI.

This chain connects TRBV28 to TRBJ1-5; D is ambiguous. This CDR3 contains 14 residues. Trimming took 7 bases from V and 10 from J, leaving 20 bases between them. CDR1 is MDHEN, CDR2 SYDVKM, per germline. The CDR3 bases are TGTGCCAGCATCCCGTCGTTACTGTCCCAACCCCAGCATTTT. Translated: CASIPSLLSQPQHF.

This clonotype was detected only a few times. The rearrangement links TRBV5-6 to TRBJ2-1, with 7 bases fitting TRBD1. The CDR3 is 14 residues long. Trimming at V came to 2 bases and at J to 10 bases, leaving 9 bases not matched to a gene. CDR1 SGHDT and CDR2 YYEEEE come from the germline V gene. Here the CDR3 reads CASSFGQVTREQFF. The DNA of the CDR3 is TGTGCCAGCAGCTTCGGACAGGTAACGCGGGAGCAGTTCTTC.

This sequence joins TRBV19 and TRBJ2-1; tentative D call: TRBD1 (8 bases). V was pared by 6 bases and J by 0 bases, with 15 bases between. The CDR3 has 16 amino acids. Germline V lookup: CDR1 LNHDA, CDR2 SQIVND (reference sequence). In nucleotides, the CDR3 is TGTGCCAGTAGGGGAACAGGGGGGGGCTCCTACAATGAGCAGTTCTTC. Protein: CASRGTGGGSYNEQFF.

This clonotype has at least ten counts. The rearrangement links TRBV4-1 to TRBJ2-7; tentatively, D is TRBD1 (6 bases). The CDR3 has 13 amino acids. Trimming shortened V by 3 bases and J by 4 bases, and 10 bases separated the two germline ends. Germline CDR1 and CDR2: MGHRA and YSYEKL. The CDR3 bases are TGCGCCAGCAGCCAGGGACATTCTTACGAGCAGTACTTC. As protein: CASSQGHSYEQYF.

This chain joins TRBV5-1 and TRBJ2-6, with 8 bases aligning to TRBD2. This CDR3 is built from 19 residues. Trimming at V came to 0 bases and at J to 0 bases, leaving 8 bases not matched to a gene. Germline-derived CDR1 and CDR2 are SGHRS and YFSETQ. CDR3: CASSLELGGGHSGANVLTF. Written as DNA, the CDR3 is TGCGCCAGCAGCTTGGAACTTGGCGGGGGGCACTCTGGGGCCAACGTCCTGACTTTC. The whole variable domain, remainder taken from reference TRBV5-1 and TRBJ2-6, is KAGVTQTPRYLIKTRGQQVTLSCSPISGHRSVSWYQQTPGQGLQFLFEYFSETQRNKGNFPGRFSGRQFSNSRSEMNVSTLELGDSALYLCASSLELGGGHSGANVLTFGAGSRLTVL.

This clonotype was picked up many times. The chain has TRBV12-3 or TRBV12-4 and TRBJ2-5; D may be TRBD1 (6 bases). With 6 bases removed from V and 1 base from J, the gap between germline ends came to 15 bases. The CDR3 consists of 15 residues. The CDR3 loop is CASRVGTLGQETQYF. As DNA, the CDR3 is TGTGCCAGCAGAGTCGGGACACTAGGCCAAGAGACCCAGTACTTC.

This chain uses TRBV5-1 with TRBJ2-3; D is undetermined. Between the trimmed V and J ends, which lost 4 bases and 2 bases, there was a span of 8 bases. CDR3 length: 13 residues. Germline-derived CDR1 and CDR2 are SGHRS and YFSETQ. CDR3 sequence: CASSASSTDTQYF. The DNA of the CDR3 is TGCGCCAGCAGCGCGTCTTCCACAGATACGCAGTATTTT. Full variable domain (rest looked up from reference TRBV5-1 and TRBJ2-3): KAGVTQTPRYLIKTRGQQVTLSCSPISGHRSVSWYQQTPGQGLQFLFEYFSETQRNKGNFPGRFSGRQFSNSRSEMNVSTLELGDSALYLCASSASSTDTQYFGPGTRLTVL.

V is TRBV19 and J is TRBJ1-2; D not certain. The V and J ends lost 7 bases and 5 bases respectively, with 17 bases between them. CDR1 and CDR2 (germline): LNHDA, SQIVND (reference sequence). The length of the CDR3 is 14 residues. The CDR3 DNA sequence: TGTGCCAGTAACGGAATGGGCAGCCGGTATGGCTACACCTTC. Its protein product is CASNGMGSRYGYTF.

This clonotype showed up just once. This chain uses TRBV5-1 with TRBJ2-2; D is perhaps TRBD1 or TRBD2 (6 bases each). The V gene lost 4 bases and the J gene lost 6 bases, with 13 bases spanning the gap. CDR1 is SGHRS, CDR2 YFSETQ, per germline. The CDR3 has 14 residues. The CDR3 DNA follows: TGCGCCAGCAGCCGGGACGGGGGCTCCGGGGAGCTGTTTTTT. Translation: CASSRDGGSGELFF.

This chain links TRBV12-3 or TRBV12-4 with TRBJ1-5, with D possibly TRBD1 on 5 matching bases. This CDR3 contains 12 residues. The germline V and J ends were trimmed by 7 bases and 7 bases, with 11 bases remaining between them. CDR3 protein: CASNQGSQPQHF. DNA for the CDR3: TGTGCCAGCAACCAGGGATCCCAGCCCCAGCATTTT.

This clonotype showed up just a few times. V usage is TRBV6-2 or TRBV6-3 and J usage is TRBJ2-1; 7 bases fit TRBD2. Germline values: CDR1 MNHEY, CDR2 SVGEGT. This CDR3 contains 20 residues. Trimming took 6 bases from V and 3 from J; bases not matched to a gene: 23. In DNA, the CDR3 is TGTGCCAGCAGACCAGTACGGCCCTCTAGCGGACTATTATTCTACAATGAGCAGTTCTTC. It encodes CASRPVRPSSGLLFYNEQFF.

There are a few counts of this clonotype. The chain couples TRBV7-9 to TRBJ2-1; 8 bases line up with TRBD2. Germline V gene lookup returns CDR1 SEHNR and CDR2 FQNEAQ (reference sequence). This CDR3 region has 15 residues. V dropped 2 bases and J dropped 6; count of bases not matched to a gene: 6. CDR3 DNA sequence: TGTGCCAGCAGCTTACAGAGCGGGAGCGTCAATGAGCAGTTCTTC. It translates to CASSLQSGSVNEQFF.

The chain links TRBV28 to TRBJ1-1, with 7 bases identical to TRBD1. J lost 6 bases, V lost 8 bases, and 6 bases had no gene match. Germline CDR1 reads MDHEN; CDR2 reads SYDVKM. There are 12 residues in the CDR3. The CDR3 region has the DNA TGTGCCAGCGGTTACAGGGGCGCTGAAGCTTTCTTT. As protein: CASGYRGAEAFF. Looking up the rest from reference TRBV28 and TRBJ1-1 gives the full variable domain: DVKVTQSSRYLVKRTGEKVFLECVQDMDHENMFWYRQDPGLGLRLIYFSYDVKMKEKGDIPEGYSVSREKKERFSLILESASTNQTSMYLCASGYRGAEAFFGQGTRLTVV.

The V call is TRBV7-2, the J call TRBJ2-5; D possibly corresponds to TRBD2 (6 bases). V was shortened by 2 bases and J by 7 bases, with 11 bases between the two germline ends. This CDR3 is 13 amino acids long. CDR1 SGHTA and CDR2 FQGNSA come from the germline V gene. DNA for the CDR3: TGTGCCAGCAGCTTATACGGGGGAGCGACCCAGTACTTC. Its protein is CASSLYGGATQYF.

This chain's CDR3 is CASSPGQIPYEQYF. In DNA, the CDR3 is TGCGCCAGCAGCCCAGGACAGATTCCCTACGAGCAGTACTTC. The chain couples TRBV5-1 to TRBJ2-7, with TRBD1 as a possible D gene (6 bases). Germline assignment: CDR1 SGHRS and CDR2 YFSETQ. V dropped 4 bases and J dropped 2 bases, with 13 bases sitting between them. This CDR3 is 14 amino acids long.

In its sample, this clonotype was seen many times. The chain employs TRBV7-2 and TRBJ2-5; D may be TRBD2 (6 bases). This CDR3 has 16 amino acids. Germline V gives CDR1 SGHTA, CDR2 FQGNSA. V lost 0 bases, J lost 1 base, and 12 bases lay in between. The CDR3 loop reads CASSLARGVSQETQYF. CDR3 DNA sequence: TGTGCCAGCAGCTTAGCGCGGGGCGTAAGCCAAGAGACCCAGTACTTC.

This clonotype showed up just a few times. V and J are TRBV28 and TRBJ2-3, with D uncertain. Germline V gene lookup returns CDR1 MDHEN and CDR2 SYDVKM. The CDR3 loop spans 11 amino acids. V lost 2 bases to trimming and J lost 7 bases, with 4 bases between them. CDR3 loop: CASSLKYTQYF. CDR3 DNA: TGTGCCAGCAGTTTAAAGTATACGCAGTATTTT.

The chain carries TRBV12-3 or TRBV12-4 and TRBJ2-6; 9 bases are shared with TRBD1. The CDR3 runs to 18 residues. Trimming cost V 7 bases and J 0 bases; bases outside gene matches: 10. The CDR3 loop is CASIAGTGISSGANVLTF. CDR3 sequence (DNA): TGTGCCAGCATCGCCGGGACAGGGATCAGCTCTGGGGCCAACGTCCTGACTTTC.

CDR3 sequence: CASSARAGVTTGELFF. For the CDR3, the DNA is TGCGCCAGCAGTGCTCGAGCGGGGGTGACCACCGGGGAGCTGTTTTTT. The rearrangement joins TRBV10-1 to TRBJ2-2; 8 bases map to TRBD2. Germline assignment: CDR1 WNHNN and CDR2 SYGVQD (reference sequence). The CDR3 covers 16 residues. V lost 4 bases, J lost 4 bases, and 8 bases stayed unmatched.

This chain connects TRBV20-1 to TRBJ2-3; 8 positions agree with TRBD2. The CDR3 sequence is 14 residues long. V gave up 1 base and J gave up 6 bases; unmatched junction bases: 6. CDR1 and CDR2 (germline): DFQATT, SNEGSKA (reference sequence). CDR3 sequence: CSARGRGVSDTQYF. The CDR3 region has the DNA TGCAGTGCTAGAGGGCGGGGGGTGTCGGATACGCAGTATTTT.

The sample holds many counts of this clonotype. The rearrangement links TRBV7-2 to TRBJ2-7; D remains unclear. V was cut by 3 bases and J by 11 bases, with 11 bases left in between. Germline V gene lookup returns CDR1 SGHTA and CDR2 FQGNSA. The length of the CDR3 is 11 residues. The CDR3 region is CASSFPGTEYF. CDR3 bases: TGTGCCAGCAGCTTCCCAGGCACCGAGTACTTC. The variable domain in full, with the rest retrieved from reference TRBV7-2 and TRBJ2-7, is GAGVSQSPSNKVTEKGKDVELRCDPISGHTALYWYRQSLGQGLEFLIYFQGNSAPDKSGLPSDRFSAERTGGSVSTLTIQRTQQEDSAVYLCASSFPGTEYFGPGTRLTVT.

The chain links TRBV5-1 to TRBJ2-3, with D tentatively TRBD2 (5 bases). The V gene's germline CDR1 is SGHRS and CDR2 YFSETQ. The V end lost 1 base, the J end lost 1 base, and 16 bases lay between the germline ends. The CDR3 has 17 residues. The CDR3 coding sequence is TGCGCCAGCAGCTTGAGGGCGGCGGGTCCGGGCACAGATACGCAGTATTTT. Translating it yields CASSLRAAGPGTDTQYF.

This clonotype was observed at least ten times. The rearrangement links TRBV7-2 to TRBJ1-2; D not resolved. CDR3 length equals 14 residues. Trimming took off 0 bases at V and 6 bases at J, with 11 bases between the two ends. Per the germline V gene, CDR1 is SGHTA and CDR2 is FQGNSA. The CDR3 coding sequence is TGTGCCAGCAGCTTAGCAGGTCTCAGCCATGGCTACACCTTC. Translated: CASSLAGLSHGYTF.

In this sample, this clonotype turned up a few times. The chain combines TRBV5-1 with TRBJ2-1; perhaps TRBD2 as D (6 bases). The germline V gene encodes CDR1 SGHRS and CDR2 YFSETQ. Trimming removed 3 bases from V and 5 bases from J, with 27 bases in between. This CDR3 comprises 19 residues. The DNA for the CDR3 is TGCGCCAGCAGCTCCCACGTGTCCCCTTTAGGAGGGTTCAACAATGAGCAGTTCTTC. As protein: CASSSHVSPLGGFNNEQFF.

Many counts were recorded for this clonotype. The chain employs TRBV7-8 and TRBJ2-5, with TRBD2 matching 12 bases. The CDR3 length is 15 residues. After removal of 4 bases from V and 4 bases from J, the junction contained 4 bases not matched to a gene. Germline V gene sequence: CDR1 SGHVS, CDR2 FQNEAQ. CDR3 sequence reads: CASSSSGRAVETQYF. CDR3 DNA sequence: TGTGCCAGCAGCTCTAGCGGGAGGGCCGTAGAGACCCAGTACTTC.